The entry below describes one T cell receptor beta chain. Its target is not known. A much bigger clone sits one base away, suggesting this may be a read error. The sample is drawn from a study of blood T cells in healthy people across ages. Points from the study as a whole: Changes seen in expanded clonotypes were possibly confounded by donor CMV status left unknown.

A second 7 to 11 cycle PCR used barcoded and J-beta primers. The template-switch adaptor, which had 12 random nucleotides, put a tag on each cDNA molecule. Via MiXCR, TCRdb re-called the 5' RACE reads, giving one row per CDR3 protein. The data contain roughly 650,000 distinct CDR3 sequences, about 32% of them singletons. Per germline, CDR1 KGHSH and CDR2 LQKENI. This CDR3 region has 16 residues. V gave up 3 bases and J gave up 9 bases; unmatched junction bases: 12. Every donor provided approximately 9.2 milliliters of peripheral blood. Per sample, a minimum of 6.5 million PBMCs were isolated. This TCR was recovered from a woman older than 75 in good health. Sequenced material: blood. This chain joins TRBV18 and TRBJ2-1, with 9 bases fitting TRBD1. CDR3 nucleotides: TGTGCCAGCTCACCCAAAAGCGGGACAGGGAACAGTGAGCAGTTCTTC. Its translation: CASSPKSGTGNSEQFF.